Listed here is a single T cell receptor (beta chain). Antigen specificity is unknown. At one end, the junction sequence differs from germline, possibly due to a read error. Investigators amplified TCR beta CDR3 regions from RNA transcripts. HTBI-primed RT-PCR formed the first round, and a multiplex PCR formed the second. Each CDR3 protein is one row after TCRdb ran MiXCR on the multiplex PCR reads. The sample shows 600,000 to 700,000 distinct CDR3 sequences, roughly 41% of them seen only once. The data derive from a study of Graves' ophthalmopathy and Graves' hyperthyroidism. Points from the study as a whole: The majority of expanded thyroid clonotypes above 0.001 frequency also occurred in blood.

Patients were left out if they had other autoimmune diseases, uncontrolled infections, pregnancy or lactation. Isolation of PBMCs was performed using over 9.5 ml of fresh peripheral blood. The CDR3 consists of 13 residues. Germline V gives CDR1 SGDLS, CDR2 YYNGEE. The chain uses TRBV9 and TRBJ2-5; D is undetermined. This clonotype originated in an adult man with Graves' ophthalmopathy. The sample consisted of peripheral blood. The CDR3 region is CASGVGGKETQYF. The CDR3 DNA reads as TGTGCCAGCGGCGTAGGTGGGAAAGAGACCCAGTACTTC.